Listed below are T cell receptor beta chains from one sample, sequenced in a study of cytomegalovirus exposure and HLA in healthy donors. Profiled with immunoSEQ multiplex PCR; TCRdb holds only in-frame clones, not every one. The data contain 100,000 to 150,000 clones, under 85% of them singletons. Sequenced: PBMCs. These receptors were taken from a woman aged 50 to 65 in good health and CMV-seropositive. CDR3s include the opening cysteine and the closing phenylalanine or tryptophan. The order of the fields is D gene, clone size, J gene, V gene, CDR3 DNA, CDR3 protein. The D gene is left open where the match is weak. Part of the rows lack a size; the others show once, few, many or a class for expanded clones.

d_call: TRBD1; clone_size: .; j_call: TRBJ1-2; v_call: TRBV7-6; cdr3_nt: TGTGCCAGCAGCTTCGGGACAGGGGGCAATATCTATGGCTACACCTTC; cdr3_aa: CASSFGTGGNIYGYTF
d_call: .; clone_size: once; j_call: TRBJ2-1; v_call: TRBV5-1; cdr3_nt: TGCGCCAGCAGCTTGGAGCCGGGAGCCCACAATGAGCAGTTCTTC; cdr3_aa: CASSLEPGAHNEQFF
d_call: TRBD2; clone_size: .; j_call: TRBJ2-5; v_call: TRBV5-4; cdr3_nt: TGTGCCAGCAGCTTGGCCCTAGGGGCGGGGGGGGTTACCCAGTACTTC; cdr3_aa: CASSLALGAGGVTQYF
d_call: .; clone_size: .; j_call: TRBJ2-5; v_call: TRBV7-9; cdr3_nt: TGTGCCAGCCGCCAGTCCCCCACAGAAGAGACCCAGTACTTC; cdr3_aa: CASRQSPTEETQYF
d_call: TRBD1; clone_size: .; j_call: TRBJ1-4; v_call: TRBV11-3; cdr3_nt: TGTGCCAGCAGCTTAGGGACCGGGACAGGAACAACTAATGAAAAACTGTTTTTT; cdr3_aa: CASSLGTGTGTTNEKLFF
d_call: .; clone_size: .; j_call: TRBJ1-3; v_call: TRBV21-1; cdr3_nt: TGTGCCAGCAGCGCCAACCTACCCTCCCATGACACCATATATTTT; cdr3_aa: CASSANLPSHDTIYF
d_call: .; clone_size: few; j_call: TRBJ1-2; v_call: TRBV18; cdr3_nt: TGTGCCAGCTCACCACCGGTCCAGGGAGGCTACACCTTC; cdr3_aa: CASSPPVQGGYTF
d_call: .; clone_size: .; j_call: TRBJ1-6; v_call: TRBV10-1; cdr3_nt: TGCGCCAGCGGCTGGGACCCCCGGGGAGGTTCACCCCTCCACTTT; cdr3_aa: CASGWDPRGGSPLHF
d_call: TRBD1; clone_size: .; j_call: TRBJ2-7; v_call: TRBV4-1; cdr3_nt: TGCGCCAGCAGCCAAGAAGGCGACAGGGGAGGCTACGAGCAGTACTTC; cdr3_aa: CASSQEGDRGGYEQYF
d_call: TRBD1; clone_size: .; j_call: TRBJ1-2; v_call: TRBV19; cdr3_nt: TGTGCCAGTAGAGCACTCCGGGACAGCCTATATGGCTACACCTTC; cdr3_aa: CASRALRDSLYGYTF
d_call: TRBD2; clone_size: .; j_call: TRBJ2-1; v_call: TRBV14; cdr3_nt: TGTGCCAGCAGCCAACGGGGGGCCTACAATGAGCAGTTCTTC; cdr3_aa: CASSQRGAYNEQFF
d_call: TRBD1; clone_size: .; j_call: TRBJ2-2; v_call: TRBV4-3; cdr3_nt: TGCGCCAGCAGCCCCCAGGGGGCGGAAAGGGAGCTGTTTTTT; cdr3_aa: CASSPQGAERELFF
d_call: TRBD1; clone_size: .; j_call: TRBJ2-1; v_call: TRBV18; cdr3_nt: TGTGCCAGCTCACAGACAGGGCATGAGCAGTTCTTC; cdr3_aa: CASSQTGHEQFF
d_call: TRBD1; clone_size: .; j_call: TRBJ1-1; v_call: TRBV11-2; cdr3_nt: TGTGCCAGCAGCTTAGGTGACAGGGGAAGGACTGAAGCTTTCTTT; cdr3_aa: CASSLGDRGRTEAFF
d_call: .; clone_size: .; j_call: TRBJ2-3; v_call: TRBV13; cdr3_nt: TGTGCCAGCAGTCCGATGGGCCCGGATACGCAGTATTTT; cdr3_aa: CASSPMGPDTQYF
d_call: .; clone_size: once; j_call: TRBJ1-2; v_call: TRBV6-1; cdr3_nt: TGTGCCAGCGGCCACGCCTATGGCTACACCTTC; cdr3_aa: CASGHAYGYTF
d_call: TRBD1; clone_size: .; j_call: TRBJ2-1; v_call: TRBV5-1; cdr3_nt: TGCGCCAGCAGCTTAGACAGGGGGCAAAATGAGCAGTTCTTC; cdr3_aa: CASSLDRGQNEQFF
d_call: .; clone_size: .; j_call: TRBJ1-5; v_call: TRBV7-9; cdr3_nt: TGTGCCAGCAGCCAGGGCTCTCAGCCCCAGCATTTT; cdr3_aa: CASSQGSQPQHF
d_call: .; clone_size: .; j_call: TRBJ2-3; v_call: TRBV13; cdr3_nt: TGTGCCAGCAGCTTAGGCCCCGGCGGGCGGAATACGCAGTATTTT; cdr3_aa: CASSLGPGGRNTQYF
d_call: .; clone_size: .; j_call: TRBJ2-5; v_call: TRBV11-3; cdr3_nt: TGTGCCAGCAGCTTAGGCGGGTACCAAGAGACCCAGTACTTC; cdr3_aa: CASSLGGYQETQYF
d_call: .; clone_size: .; j_call: TRBJ2-6; v_call: TRBV5-1; cdr3_nt: TGCGCCAGCAGCCCCCAACCTACTGGGGCCAACGTCCTGACTTTC; cdr3_aa: CASSPQPTGANVLTF
d_call: .; clone_size: once; j_call: TRBJ2-3; v_call: TRBV7-8; cdr3_nt: TGTGCCAGCGAAACGGTGGATACGCAGTATTTT; cdr3_aa: CASETVDTQYF
d_call: TRBD2; clone_size: .; j_call: TRBJ2-3; v_call: TRBV19; cdr3_nt: TGTGCCAGTAGTATTCGGGGACTAGGTACGCAGTATTTT; cdr3_aa: CASSIRGLGTQYF
d_call: TRBD1; clone_size: .; j_call: TRBJ1-1; v_call: TRBV5-6; cdr3_nt: TGTGCCAGCAGCGCATACAGGGGAAACACTGAAGCTTTCTTT; cdr3_aa: CASSAYRGNTEAFF
d_call: TRBD2; clone_size: .; j_call: TRBJ2-2; v_call: TRBV2; cdr3_nt: TGTGCCAGCGGGGGACTAGCGGGGTACGGGGAGCTGTTTTTT; cdr3_aa: CASGGLAGYGELFF
d_call: .; clone_size: .; j_call: TRBJ2-7; v_call: TRBV18; cdr3_nt: TGTGCCAGCTCACCGGGGCCGGTTTACGAGCAGTACTTC; cdr3_aa: CASSPGPVYEQYF
d_call: .; clone_size: .; j_call: TRBJ2-2; v_call: TRBV9; cdr3_nt: TGTGCCAGCAGCCCACACCCCGACACCGGGGAGCTGTTTTTT; cdr3_aa: CASSPHPDTGELFF
d_call: .; clone_size: once; j_call: TRBJ2-1; v_call: TRBV15; cdr3_nt: TGTGCCACCAGCAGAGATCGTGCGGGTTCGAATGAGCAGTTCTTC; cdr3_aa: CATSRDRAGSNEQFF
d_call: TRBD1; clone_size: .; j_call: TRBJ2-7; v_call: TRBV11-2; cdr3_nt: TGTGCCAGCAGCGTGGGACAGGGCTACGAGCAGTACTTC; cdr3_aa: CASSVGQGYEQYF
d_call: .; clone_size: .; j_call: TRBJ2-1; v_call: TRBV2; cdr3_nt: TGTGCCACCGTTGAAGGGGCGGATGAGCAGTTCTTC; cdr3_aa: CATVEGADEQFF
d_call: .; clone_size: .; j_call: TRBJ1-6; v_call: TRBV27; cdr3_nt: TGTGCCAGCAGCTGGACAGTTAATTCACCCCTCCACTTT; cdr3_aa: CASSWTVNSPLHF
d_call: .; clone_size: .; j_call: TRBJ1-2; v_call: TRBV2; cdr3_nt: TGTGCCAGCGACGAGGAGGACTATGGCTACACCTTC; cdr3_aa: CASDEEDYGYTF
d_call: .; clone_size: once; j_call: TRBJ2-5; v_call: TRBV11-3; cdr3_nt: TGTGCCAGCAGCTTAGGGCGCGGGGCTGAGACCCAGTACTTC; cdr3_aa: CASSLGRGAETQYF
d_call: TRBD1; clone_size: once; j_call: TRBJ1-6; v_call: TRBV6-5; cdr3_nt: TGTGCCAGCAGTTCGGAGGGGGCGCTTTATTCACCCCTCCACTTT; cdr3_aa: CASSSEGALYSPLHF
d_call: TRBD2; clone_size: .; j_call: TRBJ2-1; v_call: TRBV11-3; cdr3_nt: TGTGCCAGCAGCTTATACGGGACTAGCGGGGGGCACAATGAGCAGTTCTTC; cdr3_aa: CASSLYGTSGGHNEQFF
d_call: TRBD1; clone_size: .; j_call: TRBJ2-7; v_call: TRBV2; cdr3_nt: TGTGCCAGCGAGGGTCCGGGACAGGGGGCATCCTACGAGCAGTACTTC; cdr3_aa: CASEGPGQGASYEQYF
d_call: TRBD2; clone_size: .; j_call: TRBJ2-3; v_call: TRBV5-1; cdr3_nt: TGCGCCAGCAGCTTGGACCCGGGACTAAGGCAGTATTTT; cdr3_aa: CASSLDPGLRQYF
d_call: TRBD1; clone_size: few; j_call: TRBJ1-4; v_call: TRBV6-1; cdr3_nt: TGTGCCAGCACCGGACAGGGAGGTGGAAAACTGTTTTTT; cdr3_aa: CASTGQGGGKLFF
d_call: TRBD1; clone_size: .; j_call: TRBJ1-1; v_call: TRBV6-5; cdr3_nt: TGTGCCAGCAGTTCTACAGGGGGCCATGAAGCTTTCTTT; cdr3_aa: CASSSTGGHEAFF
d_call: .; clone_size: .; j_call: TRBJ1-3; v_call: TRBV5-4; cdr3_nt: TGTGCCAGCAGCTTGAAACGCCAGGAACAAGCGGACACCATATATTTT; cdr3_aa: CASSLKRQEQADTIYF
d_call: .; clone_size: .; j_call: TRBJ2-1; v_call: TRBV5-6; cdr3_nt: TGTGCCAGCAGCTTGGACGAGGGGGAAGCCTACAATGAGCAGTTCTTC; cdr3_aa: CASSLDEGEAYNEQFF
d_call: TRBD1; clone_size: .; j_call: TRBJ1-5; v_call: TRBV2; cdr3_nt: TGTGCCAGCAGGGGACAGGGGTCCAATCCGCCCCAGCATTTT; cdr3_aa: CASRGQGSNPPQHF
d_call: .; clone_size: .; j_call: TRBJ2-7; v_call: TRBV5-6; cdr3_nt: TGTGCCAGCAGCTTGGGCAGACTCTACGAGCAGTACTTC; cdr3_aa: CASSLGRLYEQYF
d_call: .; clone_size: .; j_call: TRBJ2-1; v_call: TRBV7-8; cdr3_nt: TGTGCCAGCAGCCCCTGGGAAGCGGTTGAGCAGTTCTTC; cdr3_aa: CASSPWEAVEQFF
d_call: .; clone_size: few; j_call: TRBJ1-2; v_call: TRBV5-6; cdr3_nt: TGTGCCAGCAGCATGACAGTAGCCTATGGCTACACCTTC; cdr3_aa: CASSMTVAYGYTF
d_call: TRBD1; clone_size: .; j_call: TRBJ1-1; v_call: TRBV18; cdr3_nt: TGTGCCAGCTCACCTTCAGGGGGGATGAACACTGAAGCTTTCTTT; cdr3_aa: CASSPSGGMNTEAFF
d_call: .; clone_size: .; j_call: TRBJ1-5; v_call: TRBV2; cdr3_nt: TGTGCCAGCAGCGGCGGGGGGAGTCAGCCCCAGCATTTT; cdr3_aa: CASSGGGSQPQHF
d_call: .; clone_size: few; j_call: TRBJ2-1; v_call: TRBV27; cdr3_nt: TGTGCCAGCAGTTTATATATGGGCCTAAGCTACAATGAGCAGTTCTTC; cdr3_aa: CASSLYMGLSYNEQFF
d_call: .; clone_size: .; j_call: TRBJ1-6; v_call: TRBV14; cdr3_nt: TGTGCCAGCAGCTACCAGGGGACACCCCTCCACTTT; cdr3_aa: CASSYQGTPLHF
d_call: TRBD1; clone_size: .; j_call: TRBJ1-4; v_call: TRBV7-2; cdr3_nt: TGTGCCAGCAGCATTTGGACAGGGTGGGAAAAACTGTTTTTT; cdr3_aa: CASSIWTGWEKLFF
d_call: .; clone_size: .; j_call: TRBJ2-7; v_call: TRBV27; cdr3_nt: TGTGCCAGCAGTTTATATGGGTCGGCCGAGGCAGGGTCGAGGCAGTACTTC; cdr3_aa: CASSLYGSAEAGSRQYF
d_call: TRBD1; clone_size: .; j_call: TRBJ2-2; v_call: TRBV10-1; cdr3_nt: TGCGCCAGCAGCCACGGGACAGCCACCGGGGAGCTGTTTTTT; cdr3_aa: CASSHGTATGELFF
d_call: TRBD1; clone_size: few; j_call: TRBJ1-1; v_call: TRBV19; cdr3_nt: TGTGCCAGCGGGGCCCGGGACAGGGGAAGAGCTTTCTTT; cdr3_aa: CASGARDRGRAFF
d_call: TRBD2; clone_size: .; j_call: TRBJ2-2; v_call: TRBV29-1; cdr3_nt: TGCAGCGTTCTAGCGGGGGGAACGAACACCGGGGAGCTGTTTTTT; cdr3_aa: CSVLAGGTNTGELFF
d_call: .; clone_size: .; j_call: TRBJ2-3; v_call: TRBV5-1; cdr3_nt: TGCGCCAGCAGCTTGGGATCGGGGTCTACCACAGATACGCAGTATTTT; cdr3_aa: CASSLGSGSTTDTQYF